This T cell receptor beta chain was retrieved from a study of T-cell reconstitution after alpha-beta-depleted transplantation in children. Unique molecular identifiers featured in how the TCRbeta library was prepared. TCRdb called the PCR reads again in MiXCR, with one record for every CDR3 protein. The sample lists 540,000 or so distinct CDR3 sequences, about 23% occurring once. The germline gives CDR1 SGHVS, CDR2 FNYEAQ. V gave up 5 bases and J gave up 3 bases; unmatched junction bases: 11. This CDR3 spans 16 amino acids. The study's findings and limits: Roughly two months post-transplant, alpha-beta T cells reportedly originated from several hundred graft clones that had expanded. Some patients owed their high day-60 TCRbeta diversity to surviving recipient T cells and thymic progenitors. Diversity and T-cell counts at one year after transplant derived mostly from new T cells.

Concerning this clonotype: The antigen is unknown.

The V gene is TRBV7-6, the J gene TRBJ2-3, with TRBD1 matching 7 bases. Sequencing was performed on PBMCs, mostly from graft donor cells, taken 360 days after TCRalphabeta/CD19-depleted stem cell transplant. The TCR sequence derives from a boy under two years old who had a stem cell transplant for acute myeloid leukemia, so the T cells may come from the graft donor. CDR3 DNA: TGTGCCAGCAGCATTAGTTGGGGGACAGTAACAGATACGCAGTATTTT. Protein product: CASSISWGTVTDTQYF.